This TCR beta chain was recovered during a study of synovial regulatory T cells in juvenile arthritis. Overall study findings and caveats: Inflammation-associated Treg cells in blood had less TCR diversity than the remaining blood Treg cells.

The CDR3 extends over 15 amino acids. DNA for this receptor is not on file. Per the germline V gene, CDR1 is LNHDA and CDR2 is SQIVND (reference sequence). TCRdb's table, derived via immunoSEQ multiplex PCR, lists solely in-frame clones and lacks some. This sample carries around 9,500 clones, with approximately 1.5% going to the ten biggest clones. Of note for this clone: Its matching antigen is unknown.

The chain couples TRBV19 to TRBJ1-2. This receptor was taken from a donor between 2 and 29 years old with juvenile idiopathic arthritis. Sequencing input: Treg cells from blood. Subset of the sample: HLA-DR+ inflammation-associated blood Treg cells. This chain's CDR3 is CASSIPGRTNYGYTF.